These 18 T cell receptor gamma chains were sequenced from one sample in a study of Vδ1+ human thymocytes. Whole-study findings and limits: Thymic TRG and TRD repertoires appeared highly polyclonal.

The template was reverse-transcribed extracted RNA. The CDR3 regions were amplified by multiplex PCR from V-gene primers to a constant-region primer. TCRdb reapplied CATT to the multiplex PCR reads. The sample records about 27,000 gamma-chain clones, roughly a fifth being singletons. Their recognized antigens are unknown. The sequenced material came from Vdelta1+ gamma-delta thymocytes from the thymus. Subset given: FACS-sorted CD3+ TCRalphabeta- TCRVdelta1+ TCRVdelta2- thymocytes. These TCRs come from a boy under two years old who had congenital heart surgery.

This chain uses TRGV8 with TRGJ1 or TRGJ2. CDR1 and CDR2 (germline): VENAVY, YDSYNSRV. The CDR3 consists of 13 residues. After removal of 0 bases from V and 6 bases from J, the junction contained 5 bases not matched to a gene. CDR3: CATWDRHGYKKLF. CDR3 bases: TGTGCCACCTGGGATAGGCACGGTTATAAGAAACTCTTT.

This clone was detected a few times. The rearrangement uses TRGV2 and TRGJP1. Trimming cost V 2 bases and J 6 bases; bases outside gene matches: 0. The CDR3 totals 12 residues. The germline CDR1 and CDR2 sequences are EGSNGY and YDSYNSKV. Written as DNA, the CDR3 is TGTGCCACCTGGGACGCTGGTTGGTTCAAGATATTT. It is translated as CATWDAGWFKIF.

This clone showed up just a few times. This chain links TRGV4 with TRGJP1. This CDR3 contains 15 residues. Germline CDR1 reads EGSTGY; CDR2 reads YDSYTSSV. J was trimmed by 2 bases and V by 5 bases; bases with no gene match: 8. CDR3 DNA sequence: TGTGCCACCTGGGGTGTAGAGACCACTGGTTGGTTCAAGATATTT. Translation gives CATWGVETTGWFKIF.

J is TRGJ1 or TRGJ2 and V is TRGV5. Losses at the gene ends were 1 base for V and 12 bases for J; bases not matched to a gene: 12. Looked up from germline, CDR1 is VINAFY and CDR2 is YDVSNSKD. CDR3 length: 13 amino acids. The CDR3 is CATWDRPQSRKLF. The CDR3 coding sequence is TGTGCCACCTGGGACAGACCCCAATCGAGGAAACTCTTT.

J is TRGJ1 or TRGJ2 and V is TRGV3. V was clipped by 6 bases and J by 8 bases; unmatched bases: 4. The CDR3 runs 10 residues. From germline, CDR1 is VTNTFY and CDR2 YDVSTARD (reference sequence). CDR3 DNA: TGTGCCACCTGGATAAATAAGAAACTCTTT. This gives the protein CATWINKKLF.

This rearrangement joins TRGV4 to TRGJ1 or TRGJ2. CDR1 and CDR2 (germline): EGSTGY, YDSYTSSV. V lost 0 bases to trimming and J lost 0 bases; unmatched junction nucleotides: 5. The CDR3 is 15 residues long. Here the CDR3 reads CATWDGPSNYYKKLF. CDR3 bases: TGTGCCACCTGGGATGGGCCGTCGAATTATTATAAGAAACTCTTT.

This clone has only a few counts. The chain links TRGV5 to TRGJP2. Germline CDR1 VINAFY, CDR2 YDVSNSKD. This CDR3 region has 15 residues. V lost 1 base to trimming and J lost 0 bases; unmatched junction nucleotides: 2. The CDR3 loop reads CATWDSYSSDWIKTF. For the CDR3, the DNA is TGTGCCACCTGGGACAGCTATAGTAGTGATTGGATCAAGACGTTT.

As concerns this clone: This may be a read error: a much more frequent sequence differs by one nucleotide. The rearrangement uses TRGV3 and TRGJ1 or TRGJ2. The CDR3 has 13 residues. CDR1 and CDR2 (germline): VTNTFY, YDVSTARD (reference sequence). Losses at the gene ends were 4 bases for V and 0 bases for J; bases not matched to a gene: 3. The CDR3 region is CATWEGNYYKKLF. The CDR3 coding sequence is TGTGCCACCTGGGAAGGGAATTATTATAAGAAACTCTTT.

This chain uses TRGV8 with TRGJ1 or TRGJ2. The CDR3 covers 16 residues. The germline CDR1 and CDR2 sequences are VENAVY and YDSYNSRV. The J segment lost 4 bases and the V segment lost 3 bases, leaving 15 bases of the junction unmatched. The CDR3 DNA follows: TGTGCCACCTGGGATTACGGCTCTTGGGGGTATTATAAGAAACTCTTT. Its translation: CATWDYGSWGYYKKLF.

V gene TRGV5 combines with J gene TRGJ1 or TRGJ2. Germline V gives CDR1 VINAFY, CDR2 YDVSNSKD. The CDR3 spans 11 residues. V gave up 9 bases and J gave up 6 bases; unmatched junction bases: 8. The CDR3 sequence: CATAGAYKKLF. The CDR3 DNA reads as TGTGCCACCGCGGGGGCTTATAAGAAACTCTTT.

This clone was picked up a small number of times. V usage is TRGV9 and J usage is TRGJ1 or TRGJ2. Germline CDR1 reads GITISATS; CDR2 reads ISYDGTV (reference sequence). V trimming: 0 bases; J trimming: 7 bases; junction bases outside the gene matches: 6. This CDR3 is 13 amino acids long. CDR3: CALWEVWEYKKLF. For the CDR3, the DNA is TGTGCCTTGTGGGAGGTGTGGGAGTATAAGAAACTCTTT.

This clone was detected a few times. This chain links TRGV3 with TRGJ1 or TRGJ2. Germline lookup yields CDR1 VTNTFY and CDR2 YDVSTARD (reference sequence). There are 11 residues in the CDR3. With V trimmed by 5 bases and J by 6 bases, 4 bases remained unmatched. This CDR3 is CATWGTYKKLF. For the CDR3, the DNA is TGTGCCACCTGGGGTACTTATAAGAAACTCTTT.

This chain uses TRGV9 with TRGJ1 or TRGJ2. Trimming removed 0 bases from V and 4 bases from J; junction bases left unmatched: 9. The CDR3 sequence is 15 residues long. Germline-derived CDR1 and CDR2 are GITISATS and ISYDGTV (reference sequence). The CDR3 DNA is TGTGCCTTGTGGGAGGTGCAGGTGGGGTATTATAAGAAACTCTTT. It encodes CALWEVQVGYYKKLF.

Concerning this clone: The same CDR3 can be traced to other DNA sequences in this sample. The chain combines TRGV5 with TRGJ1 or TRGJ2. Germline values: CDR1 VINAFY, CDR2 YDVSNSKD. The CDR3 totals 14 residues. Trimming at V came to 0 bases and at J to 3 bases, leaving 5 bases not matched to a gene. This chain's CDR3 is CATWDRPRYYKKLF. The CDR3 nucleotides are TGTGCCACCTGGGACAGGCCTCGTTATTATAAGAAACTCTTT.

This clone came up a few times. An end of the junction does not agree with germline; a read error may underlie this. The rearrangement joins TRGV4 to TRGJ1 or TRGJ2. Germline V gene data show CDR1 as EGSTGY and CDR2 as YDSYTSSV. The length of the CDR3 is 11 residues. The CDR3 region is CATVNSYKKLF. For the CDR3, the DNA is TGTGCCACCGTCAATTCTTATAAGAAACTCTTT.

This clone is classed as medium-sized (0.01 to 0.1%). The gene calls are TRGV4 and TRGJ1 or TRGJ2. The CDR3 runs 11 residues. V was clipped by 5 bases and J by 3 bases; unmatched bases: 1. The germline CDR1 and CDR2 sequences are EGSTGY and YDSYTSSV. The CDR3 sequence is CATWAYYKKLF. Here the CDR3 DNA reads TGTGCCACCTGGGCTTATTATAAGAAACTCTTT.

As regards this clone: In the same sample, other DNA sequences code for this CDR3. This rearrangement joins TRGV3 to TRGJ1 or TRGJ2. The CDR3 runs 14 residues. V shed 0 bases and J 6 bases; nucleotides not matched to a gene: 8. From germline, CDR1 is VTNTFY and CDR2 YDVSTARD (reference sequence). The CDR3 loop reads CATWDRPPCYKKLF. In DNA, the CDR3 is TGTGCCACCTGGGACAGGCCTCCCTGTTATAAGAAACTCTTT.

As regards this clone: This clone may be a read error of a much larger clone one base away. This chain connects TRGV4 to TRGJ1 or TRGJ2. Trimming removed 4 bases from V and 6 bases from J; junction bases left unmatched: 9. From germline, CDR1 is EGSTGY and CDR2 YDSYTSSV. The CDR3 runs 13 residues. CDR3 sequence: CATWDRLSYKKLF. In DNA, the CDR3 is TGTGCCACCTGGGACAGGCTTTCTTATAAGAAACTCTTT.